The 9 T cell receptor beta chains presented below share a single source sample, sequenced in a study of T cell responses to AZD1222 COVID-19 vaccine. This table comes from immunoSEQ multiplex PCR, and its TCRdb copy is limited to in-frame clones, with some not included. The sample includes about 120,000 clones, 85% to 90% seen only once; the top ten take about a tenth. Sequencing was performed on peripheral blood, taken on day 0 of AZD1222 vaccination. These receptors originate from an adult in good health.

J is TRBJ2-7 and V is TRBV3-1 (or the pseudogene TRBV3-2); a weak D match, TRBD2 (5 bases). The germline V and J ends were trimmed by 3 bases and 2 bases, with 11 bases remaining between them. Germline V CDR1 and CDR2: LGHDT, YNNKEL (reference sequence). The CDR3 has 14 amino acids. The CDR3 spells CASSHGGQTYEQYF. CDR3 DNA: TGTGCCAGCAGCCACGGCGGGCAGACCTACGAGCAGTACTTC.

The CDR3 DNA reads as TGTGCCAGCAGCGTAGACCAGGAAACTGAAGCTTTCTTT. Protein sequence: CASSVDQETEAFF. The chain is built from TRBV9 and TRBJ1-1; no clear D. Trimming left V 0 bases short and J 5 bases short, with 8 bases between. The CDR3 is 13 residues long. Germline CDR1 is SGDLS and CDR2 is YYNGEE.

The chain recombines TRBV28 with TRBJ2-5; 8 bases agree with TRBD1. Per the germline V gene, CDR1 is MDHEN and CDR2 is SYDVKM. The J segment lost 5 bases and the V segment lost 5 bases, leaving 16 bases of the junction unmatched. There are 17 residues in the CDR3. The CDR3 DNA reads as TGTGCCAGCAGTCCCTCTCCCCCCAGGGGGCTGCGGGAGACCCAGTACTTC. This encodes CASSPSPPRGLRETQYF.

This chain links TRBV7-3 with TRBJ1-5, with a weak D call TRBD1 (6 bases). The CDR3 is 15 residues long. Germline assignment: CDR1 SGHTA and CDR2 FQGTGA. The V end lost 2 bases, the J end lost 6 bases, and 14 bases lay between the germline ends. The DNA of the CDR3 is TGTGCCAGCAGCTTACGGCCAGGGGACGGTCAGCCCCAGCATTTT. Protein sequence: CASSLRPGDGQPQHF.

The V and J genes are TRBV5-8 and TRBJ2-1; D is tentatively TRBD1 or TRBD2 (5 bases each). The length of the CDR3 is 16 residues. The V and J ends lost 1 base and 2 bases respectively, with 13 bases between them. CDR1 is SGHTS, CDR2 YDEGEE, per germline. The CDR3 sequence: CASSLFRGGTYNEQFF. In DNA form, the CDR3 reads TGTGCCAGCAGCTTGTTCCGTGGGGGAACCTACAATGAGCAGTTCTTC.

The chain joins TRBV7-2 to TRBJ1-2; 9 bases fit TRBD1. The V and J ends lost 6 bases and 7 bases, in that order; junction bases with no gene match: 6. Germline V CDR1 and CDR2: SGHTA, FQGNSA. The CDR3 spans 13 residues. CDR3 residues: CASSVTGQGGYTF. The CDR3, as DNA: TGTGCCAGCAGTGTAACGGGACAGGGTGGCTACACCTTC.

A few counts support this clone. CDR3 residues: CASSVGQGFTGELFF. In DNA, the CDR3 is TGTGCCAGCAGCGTGGGACAGGGTTTCACCGGGGAGCTGTTTTTT. V usage is TRBV9 and J usage is TRBJ2-2, with 9 bases that match TRBD1. Germline lookup yields CDR1 SGDLS and CDR2 YYNGEE. Trimming at V came to 2 bases and at J to 4 bases, leaving 3 bases not matched to a gene. This CDR3 has 15 amino acids.

The chain couples TRBV6-2 or TRBV6-3 to TRBJ1-1; D is ambiguous. This CDR3 contains 14 residues. Trimming stripped 2 bases from V and 0 bases from J, with 7 bases between. The germline V gene encodes CDR1 MNHEY and CDR2 SVGEGT. For the CDR3, the DNA is TGTGCCAGCAGTTACGGTTCGATGAACACTGAAGCTTTCTTT. Amino acid sequence: CASSYGSMNTEAFF.

This sequence joins TRBV19 and TRBJ1-2, with a possible D match to TRBD1 (5 bases). V lost 3 bases and J 7 bases, leaving 6 bases between the germline ends. CDR1 and CDR2 (germline): LNHDA, SQIVND (reference sequence). This CDR3 is built from 11 residues. The CDR3 DNA follows: TGTGCCAGTAGTATGGGGCCTGGCTACACCTTC. It is translated as CASSMGPGYTF.